These 24 T cell receptor beta chains were sequenced from one sample in a study of T cells in Graves' hyperthyroidism and ophthalmopathy. RNA transcripts gave rise to amplified TCR beta CDR3 regions. An initial round of RT-PCR targeting the TCR CDR3 relied on the HTBI primer set. In TCRdb, the multiplex PCR reads were re-called with MiXCR into one record per CDR3 protein. The sample yields 300,000 to 450,000 distinct CDR3 sequences, about a sixth seen once. The sequencing input was blood. All receptors derive from a woman aged 40 to 50 with Graves' ophthalmopathy.

In this sample, this clonotype turned up many times. The V gene is TRBV3-1, the J gene TRBJ1-5; D call uncertain. Germline V gives CDR1 LGHDT, CDR2 YNNKEL (reference sequence). CDR3 length: 13 residues. Deletions cut 1 base from V and 7 bases from J, with 8 bases between. The CDR3 loop reads CASSQVEGQPQHF. CDR3 DNA: TGTGCCAGCAGCCAAGTTGAGGGACAGCCCCAGCATTTT.

This clonotype was seen repeatedly, ten times or more. This sequence joins TRBV28 and TRBJ2-7, with a weak D call TRBD1 (6 bases). Germline loops: CDR1 MDHEN, CDR2 SYDVKM. The CDR3 covers 13 residues. V lost 7 bases to trimming and J lost 6 bases, with 16 bases between them. This CDR3 is CASTPQGLGEQYF. The CDR3 bases are TGTGCCAGCACCCCACAGGGTCTAGGCGAGCAGTACTTC.

This clonotype has ten or more counts. The chain combines TRBV5-1 with TRBJ2-7; unclear D gene. The CDR3 is 14 amino acids. V was cut by 5 bases and J by 0 bases, with 12 bases left in between. Germline CDR1 SGHRS, CDR2 YFSETQ. The CDR3 DNA is TGCGCCAGCAGGGGAACCACGAGCTCCTACGAGCAGTACTTC. It specifies CASRGTTSSYEQYF.

This clonotype was counted ten times or more. CDR3 in amino acids: CASSLGRGDQPQHF. Here the CDR3 DNA reads TGTGCCAGCAGCTTAGGCAGGGGCGATCAGCCCCAGCATTTT. The chain uses TRBV13 and TRBJ1-5; weak D call: TRBD1 (6 bases). The CDR3 length is 14 residues. V was trimmed by 0 bases and J by 5 bases, leaving 8 bases between them. CDR1 is PRHDT, CDR2 FYEKMQ, per germline (reference sequence).

The CDR3 region has the DNA TGTGCCAGCAGCTATCGTACAGGGGAGAATGGCTACACCTTC. Translation: CASSYRTGENGYTF. This chain joins TRBV7-2 and TRBJ1-2, with TRBD1 identical over 7 bases. Germline values: CDR1 SGHTA, CDR2 FQGNSA. V was pared by 4 bases and J by 6 bases, with 8 bases of the junction left unmatched. The CDR3 sequence is 14 residues long.

This clonotype was recorded many times. The chain couples TRBV7-8 to TRBJ1-5; D is uncertain. Germline V lookup: CDR1 SGHVS, CDR2 FQNEAQ. Deletions cut 5 bases from V and 4 bases from J, with 15 bases between. The CDR3 contains 15 residues. The CDR3 is CASSPQGSPNQPQHF. CDR3 nucleotides: TGTGCCAGCAGCCCCCAAGGTAGTCCTAATCAGCCCCAGCATTTT.

Many counts were recorded for this clonotype. V usage is TRBV6-1 and J usage is TRBJ2-7; D may match TRBD1 or TRBD2 (5 bases each). Between the trimmed V and J ends, which lost 8 bases and 2 bases, there was a span of 7 bases. From germline, CDR1 is MNHNS and CDR2 SASEGT. This CDR3 comprises 11 residues. This chain's CDR3 is CASGGAYEQYF. CDR3 DNA sequence: TGTGCCAGCGGGGGAGCCTACGAGCAGTACTTC.

About this clonotype itself: Compared with germline, one end of the junction differs, possibly owing to a read error. The chain combines TRBV27 with TRBJ2-7, with D perhaps matching TRBD1 or TRBD2 (6 bases each). The CDR3 consists of 15 residues. Germline assignment: CDR1 MNHEY and CDR2 SMNVEV (reference sequence). The CDR3 here is CASSLGPGAPYEQSF. The CDR3 nucleotides read TGTGCCAGCAGTTTAGGGCCGGGGGCACCCTACGAGCAGTCCTTC.

This clonotype was counted many times. The genes are TRBV6-2 or TRBV6-3 and TRBJ2-3; no clear D. CDR3 length: 13 residues. Looked up from germline, CDR1 is MNHEY and CDR2 is SVGEGT. Trimming took off 8 bases at V and 2 bases at J, with 11 bases between the two ends. CDR3 region: CASRVINTDTQYF. As DNA, the CDR3 is TGTGCCAGCCGGGTAATTAACACAGATACGCAGTATTTT.

The chain carries TRBV7-8 and TRBJ2-7, with D possibly being TRBD1 (6 bases). This CDR3 has 16 amino acids. Per germline, CDR1 SGHVS and CDR2 FQNEAQ. The V and J ends lost 5 bases and 3 bases respectively, with 20 bases between them. This CDR3 reads CASSPNDRTFLYEQYF. CDR3 sequence (DNA): TGTGCCAGCAGCCCCAATGACAGGACTTTCCTCTACGAGCAGTACTTC. The full variable domain, rest sourced from reference TRBV7-8 and TRBJ2-7, is GAGVSQSPRYKVAKRGQDVALRCDPISGHVSLFWYQQALGQGPEFLTYFQNEAQLDKSGLPSDRFFAERPEGSVSTLKIQRTQQEDSAVYLCASSPNDRTFLYEQYFGPGTRLTVT.

This clonotype was recorded at least ten times. CDR3 loop: CSAREASVQGGYTF. DNA of the CDR3: TGCAGTGCTAGAGAAGCGAGTGTCCAGGGGGGCTACACCTTC. This chain uses TRBV20-1 with TRBJ1-2, with D perhaps matching TRBD1 (6 bases). The germline V gene has CDR1 DFQATT and CDR2 SNEGSKA (reference sequence). Trimming cost V 0 bases and J 8 bases, with 16 bases left between them. The CDR3 is 14 residues long.

This clonotype was counted many times. A much larger clone lies one base from this, so it may be a read error. The genes are TRBV12-3 or TRBV12-4 and TRBJ1-1; 8 bases match TRBD1. The CDR3 contains 14 residues. With V trimmed by 2 bases and J by 3 bases, 2 bases remained unmatched. The CDR3, as DNA: TGTGCCAGCAGTTTATCCAGGGGGCACACTGAAGCTTTCTTT. Translated: CASSLSRGHTEAFF.

At least ten counts were recorded for this clonotype. The chain carries TRBV11-1 and TRBJ2-7; the match to TRBD1 covers 7 bases. Germline CDR1 is SGHAT and CDR2 is FQDESV (reference sequence). The CDR3 sequence is 17 residues long. J gave up 3 bases and V 2 bases, and 13 bases lay outside the gene matches. The CDR3 loop reads CASSLRGTGTAFYEQYF. The DNA for the CDR3 is TGTGCCAGCAGCTTAAGGGGAACCGGGACAGCCTTCTACGAGCAGTACTTC.

This clonotype was recorded at least ten times. Sequence at one end of the junction differs from germline and may be a read error. The chain couples TRBV12-3 or TRBV12-4 to TRBJ2-7; D unresolved. CDR3 length: 12 residues. DNA for the CDR3: TGTACCAGCTCTCTGGGCGCCCACGAGCAGTACTTC. Its protein is CTSSLGAHEQYF.

The sample holds many counts of this clonotype. The V call is TRBV19, the J call TRBJ1-1, with D possibly being TRBD1 (6 bases). Germline lookup yields CDR1 LNHDA and CDR2 SQIVND (reference sequence). CDR3 length: 15 residues. V dropped 5 bases and J dropped 5 bases, with 18 bases sitting between them. CDR3 DNA: TGTGCCAGTAGTCTGACACAGGGTAAGTTGACTGAAGCTTTCTTT. Protein product: CASSLTQGKLTEAFF.

This clonotype was picked up many times. CDR3 bases: TGTGCCAGCAGCGAAAAGAACACTGAAGCTTTCTTT. Translating it yields CASSEKNTEAFF. This rearrangement joins TRBV7-9 to TRBJ1-1, with unresolved D. This CDR3 has 12 residues. Germline loops: CDR1 SEHNR, CDR2 FQNEAQ (reference sequence). Trimming shortened V by 5 bases and J by 1 base, and 5 bases separated the two germline ends.

The sample holds many counts of this clonotype. This rearrangement joins TRBV24-1 to TRBJ2-7; TRBD1 matches 11 bases. Per the germline V gene, CDR1 is KGHDR and CDR2 is SFDVKD. V shed 5 bases and J 5 bases; nucleotides not matched to a gene: 4. The CDR3 consists of 14 residues. CDR3 bases: TGTGCCACCAGTGGGACAGGGGGCATGGACGAGCAGTACTTC. It codes for CATSGTGGMDEQYF.

In its sample, this clonotype was seen many times. One base away lies a much larger clone, so this may be a sequencing read error. This chain links TRBV7-3 with TRBJ2-2; D not resolved. CDR3 length: 10 amino acids. The germline gives CDR1 SGHTA, CDR2 FQGTGA. This CDR3 reads CTSSLRELFF. The CDR3 DNA follows: TGTACCAGCAGCTTAAGGGAGCTGTTTTTT.

This clonotype was detected ten times or more. The chain has TRBV5-1 and TRBJ2-2; TRBD1 matches 7 bases. The CDR3 covers 15 residues. V lost 2 bases and J lost 1; bases outside the gene matches: 2. CDR1 and CDR2 (germline): SGHRS, YFSETQ. The CDR3 loop is CASSFRTGNTGELFF. The CDR3 DNA reads TGCGCCAGCAGCTTCCGGACAGGGAACACCGGGGAGCTGTTTTTT.

This clonotype has at least ten counts. This chain uses TRBV29-1 with TRBJ1-1, with D perhaps matching TRBD1 (6 bases). V was clipped by 7 bases and J by 6 bases, with 15 bases between them. Germline-derived CDR1 and CDR2 are SQVTM and ANQGSEA. The CDR3 has 12 amino acids. For the CDR3, the DNA is TGCAGCGGGGGGGGCGACAGCGCTGAAGCTTTCTTT. Its translation: CSGGGDSAEAFF.

This clonotype was recorded at least ten times. V usage is TRBV12-3 or TRBV12-4 and J usage is TRBJ2-2, with D hard to call. CDR3 size: 14 residues. V shed 6 bases and J shed 6 bases, with 14 bases lying between them. The CDR3 sequence: CASRGRTRAGELFF. CDR3 DNA: TGTGCCAGCAGGGGCCGTACAAGGGCCGGGGAGCTGTTTTTT.

This clonotype was counted at least ten times. This chain joins TRBV20-1 and TRBJ2-7; D possibly uses TRBD1 or TRBD2 (5 bases each). The V gene lost 3 bases and the J gene lost 2 bases, with 8 bases spanning the gap. The length of the CDR3 is 12 residues. The germline V gene has CDR1 DFQATT and CDR2 SNEGSKA (reference sequence). CDR3 sequence: CSASQGAYEQYF. In DNA form, the CDR3 reads TGCAGTGCTAGTCAGGGAGCCTACGAGCAGTACTTC.

J is TRBJ1-2 and V is TRBV18; TRBD1 is a possible D gene (6 bases). Between the trimmed V and J ends, which lost 6 bases and 2 bases, there was a span of 10 bases. The CDR3 has 13 amino acids. The germline V gene encodes CDR1 KGHSH and CDR2 LQKENI. CDR3 in DNA: TGTGCCAGCTCTCGGACAGAGAACTATGGCTACACCTTC. As protein: CASSRTENYGYTF. The full variable domain, rest sourced from reference TRBV18 and TRBJ1-2, is NAGVMQNPRHLVRRRGQEARLRCSPMKGHSHVYWYRQLPEEGLKFMVYLQKENIIDESGMPKERFSAEFPKEGPSILRIQQVVRGDSAAYFCASSRTENYGYTFGSGTRLTVV.

This clonotype was counted at least ten times. This rearrangement joins TRBV4-1 to TRBJ1-2, with a tentative D call TRBD1 (5 bases). The CDR3 runs 13 residues. The V end was cut by 3 bases, the J end by 10 bases, with 15 bases between. From germline, CDR1 is MGHRA and CDR2 YSYEKL. DNA of the CDR3: TGCGCCAGCAGCCAGGGACGGAGTTCTGACTACACCTTC. This codes for CASSQGRSSDYTF.